Listed here is a single T cell receptor beta chain. Trimming cost V 10 bases and J 4 bases, with 13 bases left between them. The CDR3 contains 13 residues. CDR1 is MGHDK, CDR2 SYGVNS, per germline. The sample is drawn from a study of blood T cell repertoires in COVID-19. About the research overall: PBMCs, B-cell-depleted T cells, or T cells were the source of the cDNA or gDNA that made up the material.

Study processing details: It was from reference gene primer amplification that nucleated cell counts were estimated. Measured with immunoSEQ multiplex PCR; TCRdb has only the in-frame clones, and not every one. That table is the source of V, J and clone size, and D and trimming were worked out from the DNA. The profile covers 90,000 or so clones, with more than 75% appearing a single time and approximately 24% taken by the ten largest. The chain has TRBV25-1 and TRBJ1-4; TRBD1 might be the D (5 bases). The sequenced material came from peripheral blood. The receptor's source is a human donor in a cohort sampled during active COVID-19. CDR3: CATRPGVNEKLFF. The CDR3 nucleotides are TGTGCCACCAGACCGGGGGTTAATGAAAAACTGTTTTTT.